This TCR beta chain emerged from a study of OX40 agonist ivuxolimab in advanced cancers. J gave up 5 bases and V 8 bases, and 11 bases lay outside the gene matches. The CDR3 sequence is 15 residues long. CDR1 is MNHNY, CDR2 SVGAGI, per germline (reference sequence). Measured with immunoSEQ multiplex PCR; TCRdb has only the in-frame clones, and not every one. The profile shows around 71,000 clones, roughly 86% of them singletons. The material sequenced was CD4+ or CD8+ T cells sorted from blood, taken in a trial of the OX40 agonist ivuxolimab. V gene TRBV6-6 combines with J gene TRBJ1-4; the match to TRBD1 covers 7 bases. The sequence derives from an adult with an advanced solid tumor such as melanoma, head and neck, liver or kidney cancer. This CDR3 reads CASASRIQGNEKLFF. In DNA form, the CDR3 reads TGTGCCAGCGCCTCAAGGATACAGGGGAATGAAAAACTGTTTTTT.